This T cell receptor beta chain was recorded in a study of T cells in Graves' hyperthyroidism and ophthalmopathy. The blood sample predates any ophthalmopathy symptoms, coming from first hyperthyroidism diagnosis. The ends were cut back, 1 base at V and 5 bases at J, with 8 bases in the middle. CDR3 length: 13 residues. CDR1 and CDR2 (germline): SGHVS, FQNEAQ. TCR beta CDR3 regions were amplified from RNA. Primed by the HTBI set, a first-round RT-PCR was run on the TCR CDR3. TCRdb processed the multiplex PCR reads anew with MiXCR; each CDR3 protein has one entry. The sample yields roughly 250,000 distinct CDR3 sequences, roughly 15% seen once.

This chain joins TRBV7-8 and TRBJ1-2; weak D call: TRBD1 (6 bases). The sample taken for sequencing was blood. This TCR came from a woman between 40 and 55 years old with Graves' hyperthyroidism that later progressed to Graves' ophthalmopathy. The CDR3 DNA follows: TGTGCCAGCAGCTTAGTACAGGGTTATGGCTACACCTTC. This encodes CASSLVQGYGYTF.